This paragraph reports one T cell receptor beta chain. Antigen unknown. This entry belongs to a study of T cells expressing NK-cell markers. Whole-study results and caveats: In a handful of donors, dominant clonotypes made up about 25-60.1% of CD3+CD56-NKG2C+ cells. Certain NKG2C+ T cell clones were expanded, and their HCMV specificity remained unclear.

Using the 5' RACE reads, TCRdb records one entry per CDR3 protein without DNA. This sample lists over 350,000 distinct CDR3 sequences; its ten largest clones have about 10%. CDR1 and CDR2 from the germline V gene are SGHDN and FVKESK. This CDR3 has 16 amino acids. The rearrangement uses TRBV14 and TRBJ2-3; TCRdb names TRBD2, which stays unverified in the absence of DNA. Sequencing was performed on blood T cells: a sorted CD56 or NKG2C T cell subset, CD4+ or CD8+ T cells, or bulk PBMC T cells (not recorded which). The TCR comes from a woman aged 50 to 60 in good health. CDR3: CASRRSGGRAEDTQYF. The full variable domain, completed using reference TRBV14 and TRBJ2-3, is EAGVTQFPSHSVIEKGQTVTLRCDPISGHDNLYWYRRVMGKEIKFLLHFVKESKQDESGMPNNRFLAERTGGTYSTLKVQPAELEDSGVYFCASRRSGGRAEDTQYFGPGTRLTVL.